These 23 T cell receptor beta chains were sequenced from one sample in a study of blood T cell repertoires in COVID-19. The assay was immunoSEQ multiplex PCR, and TCRdb's table has in-frame clones only and misses some. The data hold roughly 170,000 clones, with about 83% observed a single time. The sequenced sample was peripheral blood. These receptors all come from a woman aged 18 to 35 who had recovered from COVID-19.

The chain is built from TRBV29-1 and TRBJ2-3; perhaps TRBD2 as D (5 bases). The CDR3 covers 14 residues. V was pared by 2 bases and J by 7 bases, with 16 bases between. The germline V gene encodes CDR1 SQVTM and CDR2 ANQGSEA. The CDR3: CSVESRASGNTQYF. For the CDR3, the DNA is TGCAGCGTTGAAAGCCGTGCCTCCGGGAATACGCAGTATTTT.

V is TRBV3-1 (or the pseudogene TRBV3-2) and J is TRBJ1-2; TRBD1 agrees at 7 bases. Losses at the gene ends were 4 bases for V and 3 bases for J; bases not matched to a gene: 2. CDR3 length equals 13 residues. Germline V gene sequence: CDR1 LGHDT, CDR2 YNNKEL (reference sequence). CDR3 bases: TGTGCCAGCAGCCGGACAGGAGACTATGGCTACACCTTC. This gives the protein CASSRTGDYGYTF.

The rearrangement joins TRBV6-4 to TRBJ2-7; no definite D call. CDR1 is MRHNA, CDR2 SNTAGT, per germline. This CDR3 is 15 amino acids long. V was pared by 6 bases and J by 6 bases, with 21 bases between. The CDR3 region is CASRLPEVVQSEQYV. The CDR3 DNA reads as TGTGCCAGCAGACTACCAGAGGTCGTTCAATCCGAGCAGTACGTC.

V gene TRBV5-4 combines with J gene TRBJ2-3; 10 bases map to TRBD2. Germline V lookup: CDR1 SGHNT, CDR2 YYREEE (reference sequence). V was clipped by 2 bases and J by 1 base; unmatched bases: 10. The CDR3 contains 18 residues. CDR3 residues: CASSLRLAGASGTDTQYF. DNA of the CDR3: TGTGCCAGCAGCTTACGGCTAGCGGGGGCCTCTGGCACAGATACGCAGTATTTT.

About this clone: Possible read error: a much larger clone is one base away. The chain has TRBV9 and TRBJ2-3; D unclear. V was clipped by 4 bases and J by 1 base, with 4 bases between them. Germline values: CDR1 SGDLS, CDR2 YYNGEE. The CDR3 loop spans 12 amino acids. CDR3 amino acids: CASSPGTDTQYF. CDR3 in DNA: TGTGCCAGCAGCCCTGGCACAGATACGCAGTATTTT.

The J gene is TRBJ2-3, the V gene TRBV24-1; 8 bases line up with TRBD2. The CDR3 contains 14 residues. Germline loops: CDR1 KGHDR, CDR2 SFDVKD. The trim removed 6 bases at V and 4 bases at J, leaving 5 bases unmatched. The CDR3 reads CATSLTGGPDTQYF. The DNA for the CDR3 is TGTGCCACCAGTCTCACGGGAGGGCCAGATACGCAGTATTTT.

CDR3 sequence reads: CATSDFKRLAGDTDTQYF. DNA of the CDR3: TGTGCCACCAGTGATTTTAAGCGACTAGCGGGAGACACAGATACGCAGTATTTT. The rearrangement joins TRBV24-1 to TRBJ2-3; 12 bases map to TRBD2. V gave up 1 base and J gave up 2 bases; unmatched junction bases: 6. This CDR3 has 18 residues. Germline lookup yields CDR1 KGHDR and CDR2 SFDVKD.

The rearrangement uses TRBV6-2 or TRBV6-3 and TRBJ2-2, with D possibly matching TRBD2 (5 bases). Deletions cut 4 bases from V and 6 bases from J, with 9 bases between. The CDR3 has 13 residues. Germline loops: CDR1 MNHEY, CDR2 SVGEGT. The CDR3 loop is CASSSRDAGELFF. The DNA of the CDR3 is TGTGCCAGCAGTTCCCGGGATGCCGGGGAGCTGTTTTTT.

The V call is TRBV7-2, the J call TRBJ2-7; 11 bases match TRBD2. CDR1 and CDR2 from the germline V gene are SGHTA and FQGNSA. J was trimmed by 3 bases and V by 5 bases; bases with no gene match: 9. The CDR3 runs 16 residues. CDR3 nucleotide sequence: TGTGCCAGCAGCGTCGTCGTAGCGGGGGGGAACTACGAGCAGTACTTC. The encoded protein is CASSVVVAGGNYEQYF.

This clone was seen once. The chain recombines TRBV2 with TRBJ2-7, with 7 bases matching TRBD1. The CDR3 consists of 14 residues. CDR1 SNHLY and CDR2 FYNNEI come from the germline V gene. The V segment lost 6 bases and the J segment 7 bases; nucleotides outside the gene matches: 12. CDR3 sequence (DNA): TGTGCCAGCAGACCGACAGGGACGGTGGGGGAGCAGTACTTC. Translated, it gives CASRPTGTVGEQYF.

The chain employs TRBV7-2 and TRBJ1-1; D gene unclear. The CDR3 has 14 amino acids. Germline-derived CDR1 and CDR2 are SGHTA and FQGNSA. The ends were cut back, 5 bases at V and 1 base at J, with 11 bases in the middle. The CDR3, as DNA: TGTGCCAGCAGCCTACCAAGAAGGAACACTGAAGCTTTCTTT. Protein: CASSLPRRNTEAFF.

This sequence joins TRBV7-6 and TRBJ2-7; D may be TRBD2 (5 bases). V lost 1 base, J lost 3 bases, and 13 bases lay in between. Per germline, CDR1 SGHVS and CDR2 FNYEAQ. The CDR3 sequence is 15 residues long. The CDR3 DNA sequence: TGTGCCAGCAGCTTAGTAGCGTCCCTTGACTACGAGCAGTACTTC. Translated: CASSLVASLDYEQYF. The full variable domain, rest sourced from reference TRBV7-6 and TRBJ2-7, is GAGVSQSPRYKVTKRGQDVALRCDPISGHVSLYWYRQALGQGPEFLTYFNYEAQQDKSGLPNDRFSAERPEGSISTLTIQRTEQRDSAMYRCASSLVASLDYEQYFGPGTRLTVT.

To note about this clone: Distinct nucleotide sequences in the sample also encode this CDR3. This chain joins TRBV11-2 and TRBJ1-1, with D hard to call. The CDR3 spans 14 residues. Trimming pared 1 base from V and 1 base from J, leaving 7 bases between. Germline lookup yields CDR1 SGHAT and CDR2 FQNNGV. The CDR3 spells CASSLVGGNTEAFF. The CDR3, as DNA: TGTGCCAGCAGCTTAGTCGGCGGGAACACTGAAGCTTTCTTT.

This rearrangement joins TRBV6-5 to TRBJ1-1; D is unresolved. CDR3 length equals 12 residues. Trimming took 6 bases from V and 4 from J, leaving 9 bases between them. From germline, CDR1 is MNHEY and CDR2 SVGAGI. CDR3 DNA: TGTGCCAGCAGAGCGGGCGGCACTGAAGCTTTCTTT. This gives the protein CASRAGGTEAFF.

This rearrangement joins TRBV18 to TRBJ2-7; 8 bases align to TRBD1. Germline V gives CDR1 KGHSH, CDR2 LQKENI. The CDR3 extends over 13 amino acids. V lost 3 bases, J lost 6 bases, and 4 bases stayed unmatched. The CDR3 nucleotides read TGTGCCAGCTCACCGACCGGGACAGGCGAGCAGTACGTC. This codes for CASSPTGTGEQYV.

V usage is TRBV3-1 (or the pseudogene TRBV3-2) and J usage is TRBJ1-1; D may be TRBD1 (6 bases). The CDR3 has 14 residues. CDR1 is LGHDT and CDR2 is YNNKEL in the germline V gene (reference sequence). V dropped 1 base and J dropped 6 bases, with 12 bases sitting between them. CDR3 in DNA: TGTGCCAGCAGCCAAGTCAACAGGGTCGCTGAAGCTTTCTTT. As protein: CASSQVNRVAEAFF.

The rearrangement uses TRBV7-2 and TRBJ1-2; 8 bases match TRBD1. V was clipped by 5 bases and J by 4 bases; unmatched bases: 6. This CDR3 spans 14 amino acids. In germline, CDR1 is SGHTA, CDR2 FQGNSA. The CDR3 here is CASSQGTGGYGYTF. Here the CDR3 DNA reads TGTGCCAGCAGCCAGGGGACAGGCGGCTATGGCTACACCTTC.

This clone was counted once. This chain joins TRBV7-8 and TRBJ1-1, with D perhaps matching TRBD1 (6 bases). V dropped 5 bases and J dropped 2 bases, with 9 bases sitting between them. Germline loops: CDR1 SGHVS, CDR2 FQNEAQ. This CDR3 has 13 residues. In nucleotides, the CDR3 is TGTGCCAGCAGCAGACAGGAAAACACTGAAGCTTTCTTT. Its translation: CASSRQENTEAFF. Supplemented by reference TRBV7-8 and TRBJ1-1, the full variable domain reads GAGVSQSPRYKVAKRGQDVALRCDPISGHVSLFWYQQALGQGPEFLTYFQNEAQLDKSGLPSDRFFAERPEGSVSTLKIQRTQQEDSAVYLCASSRQENTEAFFGQGTRLTVV.

Concerning this clone: One end of the junction does not line up with germline, which may come from a read error. The V and J genes are TRBV7-8 and TRBJ2-2, with D possibly TRBD2 on 5 matching bases. Germline V gene data show CDR1 as SGHVS and CDR2 as FQNEAQ. This CDR3 region has 18 residues. CDR3 sequence reads: CASSLSSSQFSKTGELFF. The CDR3 DNA reads as TGTGCCAGCAGCTTATCTAGCAGCCAATTCTCGAAGACCGGGGAGCTGTTTTTT.

The genes are TRBV7-8 and TRBJ2-7, with a weak D call TRBD2 (6 bases). Trimming pared 5 bases from V and 0 bases from J, leaving 17 bases between. This CDR3 region has 16 residues. Per the germline V gene, CDR1 is SGHVS and CDR2 is FQNEAQ. DNA of the CDR3: TGTGCCAGCAGCCCTAGACAAGGGAGGAGCTCCTACGAGCAGTACTTC. It encodes CASSPRQGRSSYEQYF.

The CDR3 reads CASSPPGQGPGTSGTHSYEQYV. CDR3 bases: TGTGCCAGCAGTCCACCGGGACAGGGGCCCGGGACTAGCGGGACCCACTCCTACGAGCAGTACGTC. This sequence joins TRBV27 and TRBJ2-7, with TRBD2 matching 13 bases. The V gene end was trimmed by 5 bases and the J gene end by 0 bases; junction bases not matched to a gene: 22. Germline CDR1 MNHEY, CDR2 SMNVEV (reference sequence). The CDR3 is made up of 22 amino acids.

The rearrangement uses TRBV5-4 and TRBJ1-1; TRBD1 is a possible D gene (5 bases). The CDR3 loop spans 13 amino acids. V lost 2 bases and J lost 5, with 10 bases in between. Germline CDR1 is SGHNT and CDR2 is YYREEE (reference sequence). DNA of the CDR3: TGTGCCAGCAGCTTACAGGAAGGAACTGAAGCTTTCTTT. Protein product: CASSLQEGTEAFF.

This rearrangement joins TRBV4-3 to TRBJ1-1; 8 bases line up with TRBD1. CDR1 and CDR2 from the germline V gene are LGHNA and YSLEER. J was trimmed by 4 bases and V by 0 bases; bases with no gene match: 7. The CDR3 runs 16 residues. In DNA, the CDR3 is TGCGCCAGCAGCCAAGATTCAGGACAGGGTCTCACTGAAGCTTTCTTT. It codes for CASSQDSGQGLTEAFF.